The 2 T cell receptor beta chains in this list originate from one sample, sequenced in a study of vaccination and CD4 T cells after COVID-19. Cultured CD4+ T-cell DNA underwent Oncomine TCR Beta short-read sequencing. MiXCR was run by TCRdb on the PCR reads, yielding one entry per CDR3 protein. The sample lists about 7,200 distinct CDR3 sequences, roughly 33% seen once, with roughly 30% in the top ten. The treatment was: approximately nine-day PBMC culture with coronavirus spike peptide pools or control peptides (ViraFEST assay). The collection of CD4+ T cells from the unexposed donor took place before the COVID-19 pandemic (2011-2018). These receptors have no identified antigens. The sequenced sample consisted of CD4+ T cells from blood, cultured in vitro. These receptors originate from a human donor in good health.

This chain uses TRBV7-3 with TRBJ2-2; a possible D gene is TRBD1 (6 bases). The V end was cut by 3 bases, the J end by 6 bases, with 8 bases between. Germline CDR1 SGHTA, CDR2 FQGTGA. CDR3 length: 13 amino acids. Here the CDR3 reads CASSLGTPGELFF. In DNA form, the CDR3 reads TGTGCCAGCAGCTTGGGGACACCCGGGGAGCTGTTTTTT.

This clonotype showed up just a few times. The chain links TRBV20-1 to TRBJ1-1; no clear D gene. The CDR3 runs 14 residues. CDR1 DFQATT and CDR2 SNEGSKA come from the germline V gene (reference sequence). The V gene lost 0 bases and the J gene lost 7 bases, with 15 bases spanning the gap. CDR3 sequence (DNA): TGCAGTGCTAGAGATGAATTGGCGCTGGTTGAAGCTTTCTTT. It codes for CSARDELALVEAFF.